This TCR beta chain was obtained from a study of cytomegalovirus exposure and HLA in healthy donors. CDR1 and CDR2 from the germline V gene are SGHRS and YFSETQ. V dropped 5 bases and J dropped 0; count of bases not matched to a gene: 16. The CDR3 runs 19 residues. The PCR contained 60 Vbeta and 13 Jbeta primers. TCRdb keeps only in-frame clones here, not all; method: immunoSEQ multiplex PCR. The sample has 80,000 to 130,000 clones, 76% seen once; the top ten hold about 4.2%. Overall study findings and caveats: HLA allele associations emerged for under 20,000 TCR beta sequences in a later analysis, at 0.05 false discovery rate. When the data were analyzed later, several of the most significant clusters appeared to be linked to common viral pathogens. A missense variant in DCLRE1C was later tied to TCR beta V- and J-gene trimming.

In the case of this clone: Antigen specificity is unknown.

This chain links TRBV5-1 with TRBJ2-2, with 7 bases lining up with TRBD1. The receptor was isolated from a woman between 50 and 59 years old in good health and CMV-seropositive. Sequencing was performed on PBMCs. CDR3 in amino acids: CASSTTPQDRYSNTGELFF. CDR3 in DNA: TGCGCCAGCAGTACCACCCCGCAGGACAGGTACTCGAACACCGGGGAGCTGTTTTTT.